This T cell receptor beta chain came from a study of shared clonotypes between healthy human individuals. CDR1 is MNHEY and CDR2 is SMNVEV in the germline V gene (reference sequence). This CDR3 spans 16 amino acids. The J segment lost 6 bases and the V segment lost 2 bases, leaving 8 bases of the junction unmatched. Profiling relied on immunoSEQ multiplex PCR, and the TCRdb table lists in-frame clones only, not all of them. The sample lists 2 million to 2.5 million clones; 93% were seen once. The rearrangement joins TRBV27 to TRBJ2-1, with 9 nucleotides matching TRBD2. The TCR comes from a man aged 18 to 29 in good health. Some clones in this sample may be carry-over from other donors' samples. Sequencing was carried out using naive CD4+ T cells from PBMCs. Sample subset: CD45RA+ positively selected. The CDR3 sequence is CASSLRWGLASNEQFF. The CDR3, as DNA: TGTGCCAGCAGTTTACGGTGGGGACTAGCTTCCAATGAGCAGTTCTTC.